This is a list of T cell receptor beta chains from one sample in a study of cytomegalovirus exposure and HLA in healthy donors. Sequencing was performed with immunoSEQ multiplex PCR; in TCRdb, only in-frame clones are kept and a portion is missing. The table shows about 89,000 clones, with about 89% occurring only once. The sample consisted of PBMCs. The origin of the receptors is a man between 25 and 39 years old in good health and CMV-seropositive. CDR3s include the opening cysteine and the closing phenylalanine or tryptophan. The D gene is left open where the match is weak. The size field is filled for only some rows; it gives once, few, many or a size class.

D	J	V	size	CDR3	DNA
TRBD1	TRBJ1-1	TRBV28	NA	CASSSGQGGAEAFF	TGTGCCAGCAGTAGCGGACAGGGAGGAGCTGAAGCTTTCTTT
TRBD1	TRBJ1-2	TRBV10-1	NA	CASSPLTGGYGYTF	TGCGCCAGCAGTCCGCTAACAGGGGGCTATGGCTACACCTTC
TRBD2	TRBJ2-1	TRBV18	NA	CASSPRTSAYNEQFF	TGTGCCAGCTCACCCCGGACTAGCGCCTACAATGAGCAGTTCTTC
NA	TRBJ1-3	TRBV4-1	NA	CASSSQLSGNTIYF	TGCGCCAGCAGCTCACAGCTATCTGGAAACACCATATATTTT
TRBD1	TRBJ2-1	TRBV5-1	NA	CASSLGDRGDEQFF	TGCGCCAGCAGCTTGGGGGACAGGGGAGATGAGCAGTTCTTC
NA	TRBJ2-1	TRBV7-9	NA	CSSSSRGGEQFF	TGTTCCAGCAGCTCTCGAGGAGGTGAGCAGTTCTTC
TRBD2	TRBJ2-3	TRBV9	NA	CASSVAQGGSTDTQYF	TGTGCCAGCAGCGTAGCGCAGGGAGGGAGTACAGATACGCAGTATTTT
TRBD1	TRBJ2-7	TRBV5-4	NA	CASSLGTGDEQYF	TGTGCCAGCAGCTTGGGGACAGGAGACGAGCAGTACTTC
NA	TRBJ1-2	TRBV6-5	NA	CASSSPAGARGYTF	TGTGCCAGCAGTTCGCCTGCGGGGGCCCGCGGCTACACCTTC
TRBD2	TRBJ2-1	TRBV25-1	NA	CASRIAGGNEQFF	TGTGCCAGCCGTATAGCGGGAGGCAATGAGCAGTTCTTC
TRBD1	TRBJ2-7	TRBV5-1	NA	CASSAQPGQDGEQYF	TGCGCCAGCAGCGCACAACCGGGACAGGATGGCGAGCAGTACTTC
NA	TRBJ2-2	TRBV7-9	NA	CASSRGTGELFF	TGTGCCAGCTCCAGGGGCACCGGGGAGCTGTTTTTT
TRBD1	TRBJ2-5	TRBV6-1	NA	CASSTRDRAQETQYF	TGTGCCAGCAGTACTCGGGACAGGGCCCAAGAGACCCAGTACTTC
TRBD1	TRBJ2-7	TRBV7-9	NA	CASSPRQGAYVYEQYF	TGTGCCAGCAGCCCGCGACAGGGGGCGTATGTTTACGAGCAGTACTTC
TRBD1	TRBJ1-5	TRBV5-8	NA	CASSLDKRDRQSNQPQHF	TGTGCCAGCAGCTTAGACAAACGGGACAGACAAAGCAATCAGCCCCAGCATTTT
NA	TRBJ1-5	TRBV6-5	NA	CASRNSYNQPQHF	TGTGCCAGCAGAAACAGCTACAATCAGCCCCAGCATTTT
NA	TRBJ1-1	TRBV5-1	NA	CASSLATIPSGTEAFF	TGCGCCAGCAGCTTGGCGACAATCCCCAGTGGCACTGAAGCTTTCTTT
TRBD1	TRBJ1-5	TRBV4-1	NA	CASSPDRADSNQPQHF	TGCGCCAGCAGCCCAGACAGGGCGGATAGCAATCAGCCCCAGCATTTT
TRBD1	TRBJ1-6	TRBV30	NA	CAWSPTYRGLNSPLHF	TGTGCCTGGAGTCCGACCTACAGGGGACTTAATTCACCCCTCCACTTT
TRBD1	TRBJ1-1	TRBV2	once	CASRVPGTAGTEAFF	TGTGCCAGCAGAGTGCCCGGGACAGCCGGCACTGAAGCTTTCTTT
NA	TRBJ2-4	TRBV28	NA	CASSLAQVTIQYF	TGTGCCAGCAGTTTGGCCCAGGTGACCATTCAGTACTTC
TRBD1	TRBJ1-4	TRBV6-6	NA	CASRTGEEKLFF	TGTGCCAGCCGGACAGGGGAGGAAAAACTGTTTTTT
NA	TRBJ2-4	TRBV5-6	NA	CASSPLLQGRGRKNIQYF	TGTGCCAGCAGCCCACTCCTACAGGGTCGAGGCAGAAAGAACATTCAGTACTTC
TRBD2	TRBJ2-1	TRBV5-1	NA	CASSFSGRSYNEQFF	TGCGCCAGCAGCTTTAGCGGGAGGTCGTACAATGAGCAGTTCTTC
TRBD1	TRBJ2-6	TRBV30	few	CAHQGAGGANVLTF	TGTGCCCATCAGGGGGCAGGGGGGGCCAACGTCCTGACTTTC
NA	TRBJ2-3	TRBV5-1	NA	CASSLAWQGSPTSTDTQYF	TGCGCCAGCAGCTTGGCTTGGCAGGGGTCCCCCACTAGCACAGATACGCAGTATTTT
NA	TRBJ2-3	TRBV6-5	NA	CASSYGQGRTDTQYF	TGTGCCAGCAGTTACGGCCAGGGGCGCACAGATACGCAGTATTTT
NA	TRBJ2-5	TRBV10-2	NA	CATIQGGQETQYF	TGCGCCACCATCCAGGGTGGTCAAGAGACCCAGTACTTC
TRBD1	TRBJ1-2	TRBV30	once	CAWTTGSGGYTF	TGTGCCTGGACGACAGGGAGTGGTGGCTACACCTTC
NA	TRBJ1-1	TRBV4-1	NA	CASSLPDRNTEAFF	TGCGCCAGCAGCCTACCCGACAGGAACACTGAAGCTTTCTTT
NA	TRBJ2-1	TRBV19	NA	CASSVGLGNEQFF	TGTGCCAGTAGTGTGGGGCTAGGGAATGAGCAGTTCTTC
NA	TRBJ2-3	TRBV4-1	NA	CASSQLSSGTDTQYF	TGCGCCAGCAGCCAGCTTTCCAGCGGCACAGATACGCAGTATTTT
NA	TRBJ2-7	TRBV5-5	NA	CASSLKTSGDWPYEQYF	TGTGCCAGCAGCTTGAAGACCTCCGGGGACTGGCCCTACGAGCAGTACTTC
NA	TRBJ2-4	TRBV7-9	NA	CASSPNTVDLAKNIQYF	TGTGCCAGCAGCCCTAATACGGTCGATTTAGCCAAAAACATTCAGTACTTC
TRBD2	TRBJ2-1	TRBV29-1	NA	CSHLRGGYYNEQFF	TGCAGCCATCTACGCGGGGGTTACTACAATGAGCAGTTCTTC
TRBD2	TRBJ2-1	TRBV7-9	NA	CASTFRTSGRAVEQFF	TGTGCCAGCACCTTCCGGACTAGCGGGAGGGCGGTTGAGCAGTTCTTC
TRBD2	TRBJ2-7	TRBV23-1	NA	CASSPEVAGGLVHEQYF	TGCGCCAGCAGTCCGGAGGTAGCGGGAGGGCTAGTCCACGAGCAGTACTTC
NA	TRBJ1-2	TRBV5-4	NA	CASSLWTDRVYGYTF	TGTGCCAGCAGCCTCTGGACAGATAGAGTCTATGGCTACACCTTC